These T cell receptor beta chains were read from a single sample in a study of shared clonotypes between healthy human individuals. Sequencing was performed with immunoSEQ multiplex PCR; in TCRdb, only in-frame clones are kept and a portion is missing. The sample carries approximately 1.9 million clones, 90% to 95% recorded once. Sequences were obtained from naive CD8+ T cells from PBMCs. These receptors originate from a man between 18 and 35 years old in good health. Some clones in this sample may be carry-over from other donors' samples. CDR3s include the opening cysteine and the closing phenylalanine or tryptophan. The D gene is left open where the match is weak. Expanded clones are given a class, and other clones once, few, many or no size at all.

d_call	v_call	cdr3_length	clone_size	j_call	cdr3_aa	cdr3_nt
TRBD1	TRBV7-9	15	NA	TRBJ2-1	CASSLVLTGIHEQFF	TGTGCCAGCAGCTTAGTTTTGACAGGGATCCATGAGCAGTTCTTC
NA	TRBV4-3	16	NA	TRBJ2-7	CASSQGVGTRNYEQYF	TGCGCCAGCAGCCAAGGAGTAGGGACAAGAAACTACGAGCAGTACTTC
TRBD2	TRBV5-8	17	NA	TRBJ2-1	CASSPLPPGLTDNEQFF	TGTGCCAGCAGCCCTCTACCCCCGGGACTAACCGACAATGAGCAGTTCTTC
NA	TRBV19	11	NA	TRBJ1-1	CASREGTEAFF	TGTGCCAGTAGAGAGGGCACTGAAGCTTTCTTT
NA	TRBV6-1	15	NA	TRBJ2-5	CASSGFGSRQETQYF	TGTGCCAGCAGTGGTTTCGGGAGCCGCCAGGAGACCCAGTACTTC
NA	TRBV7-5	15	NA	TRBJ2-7	CVRSLDPGQTPFWYF	TGTGTCAGAAGCTTGGACCCGGGACAGACCCCGTTTTGGTACTTC
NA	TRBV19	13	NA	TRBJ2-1	CASSIAGWNEQFF	TGTGCCAGTAGTATAGCCGGGTGGAATGAGCAGTTCTTC
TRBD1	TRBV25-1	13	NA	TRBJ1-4	CASSDRGWEKLFF	TGTGCCAGCAGCGACAGGGGATGGGAAAAACTGTTTTTT
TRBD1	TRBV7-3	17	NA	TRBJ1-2	CASSLTTGQGSNYGYTF	TGTGCCAGCAGCTTAACAACCGGACAGGGTTCAAACTATGGCTACACCTTC
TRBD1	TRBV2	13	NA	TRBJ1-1	CASWDRGNTEAFF	TGTGCCAGCTGGGACAGGGGGAACACTGAAGCTTTCTTT
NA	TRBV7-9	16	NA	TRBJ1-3	CASSDFQWDSGNTIYF	TGTGCCAGCAGCGATTTTCAATGGGACTCTGGAAACACCATATATTTT
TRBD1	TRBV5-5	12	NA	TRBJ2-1	CASSTTGPVGFF	TGTGCCAGCAGCACGACAGGGCCGGTGGGGTTCTTC
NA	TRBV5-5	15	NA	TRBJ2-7	CASSFIQGVDYEQYF	TGTGCCAGCAGCTTTATTCAAGGGGTCGACTACGAGCAGTACTTC
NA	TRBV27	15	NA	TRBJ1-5	CASRGGGGFNQPQHF	TGTGCCAGCAGGGGCGGAGGGGGATTCAATCAGCCCCAGCATTTT
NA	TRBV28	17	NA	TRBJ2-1	CASSFSQTVLSYNEQFF	TGTGCCAGCAGTTTTAGTCAAACGGTGTTATCCTACAATGAGCAGTTCTTC
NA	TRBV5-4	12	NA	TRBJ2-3	CASSLFTDTQYF	TGTGCCAGCAGCTTGTTCACAGATACGCAGTATTTT
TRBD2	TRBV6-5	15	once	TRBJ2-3	CASGPESGRTDTQYF	TGTGCCAGCGGACCTGAAAGCGGGAGGACAGATACGCAGTATTTT